The 6 T cell receptor beta chains below come from one sample, sequenced in a study of blood T cell repertoires in COVID-19. TCRdb keeps only in-frame clones here, not all; method: immunoSEQ multiplex PCR. Here the sample spans roughly 310,000 clones, 90% being singletons. The sample consisted of PBMCs or T cells enriched from blood (not recorded which). Every receptor here comes from a man between 60 and 70 years old who had recovered from COVID-19.

This chain joins TRBV30 and TRBJ1-3, with D uncertain. V lost 1 base, J lost 2 bases, and 12 bases lay in between. The length of the CDR3 is 15 residues. The germline gives CDR1 GTSNPN, CDR2 SVGIG (reference sequence). CDR3 amino acids: CAWSDGHNPGNTIYF. The CDR3 coding sequence is TGTGCCTGGAGTGATGGGCACAACCCTGGAAACACCATATATTTT.

The gene calls are TRBV18 and TRBJ1-1; 7 positions match TRBD1. Germline CDR1 reads KGHSH; CDR2 reads LQKENI. The V and J ends lost 5 bases and 5 bases, in that order; junction bases with no gene match: 5. The CDR3 has 13 residues. This CDR3 reads CASSRGQETEAFF. As DNA, the CDR3 is TGTGCCAGCTCAAGAGGACAGGAGACTGAAGCTTTCTTT.

The J gene is TRBJ2-7, the V gene TRBV11-3, with 9 bases that match TRBD1. CDR1 is SGHNT, CDR2 YENEEA, per germline. V was clipped by 5 bases and J by 2 bases; unmatched bases: 10. The CDR3 runs to 16 residues. CDR3 amino acids: CASSRGQGYGAYEQYF. Written as DNA, the CDR3 is TGTGCCAGCAGCCGGGGACAGGGATATGGGGCCTACGAGCAGTACTTC.

The chain employs TRBV7-9 and TRBJ1-1; 8 nucleotides line up with TRBD1. CDR3 size: 13 residues. V lost 5 bases, J lost 4 bases, and 3 bases stayed unmatched. The germline CDR1 and CDR2 sequences are SEHNR and FQNEAQ (reference sequence). CDR3 sequence (DNA): TGTGCCAGCAGCACCACAGGGGGCACTGAAGCTTTCTTT. This gives the protein CASSTTGGTEAFF.

The chain uses TRBV7-9 and TRBJ2-7; the D gene is possibly TRBD2 (6 bases). V was trimmed by 6 bases and J by 4 bases, leaving 13 bases between them. Germline V gene data show CDR1 as SEHNR and CDR2 as FQNEAQ (reference sequence). This CDR3 region has 13 residues. CDR3 sequence (DNA): TGTGCCAGCAGTGGGTCGGGAGCGTACGAGCAGTACTTC. It specifies CASSGSGAYEQYF.

J is TRBJ2-1 and V is TRBV18, with 7 positions matching TRBD1. CDR3 length equals 16 residues. With 2 bases clipped from V and 5 bases from J, the junction kept 9 bases outside the gene matches. The germline V gene encodes CDR1 KGHSH and CDR2 LQKENI. In DNA form, the CDR3 reads TGTGCCAGCTCACCAACAGGGGTACAACGGCACAATGAGCAGTTCTTC. As protein: CASSPTGVQRHNEQFF.